This T cell receptor (beta chain) stems from a study of blood T cells in healthy people across ages (dated by TCRdb to the mid-2010s). About the full investigation: In model experiments, template switching captured roughly one uniquely barcoded TCR beta cDNA molecule for every two T cells. To track age-related changes in TCR beta repertoire diversity, the study relied on deep sequencing normalized with unique cDNA molecular identifiers. The study analyzed two additional independent replicas of 1 million unique cDNA reads from the same blood draw for two donors, one aged 18 to 29 and one aged 80 or older. To avoid experimental bias, donors of different ages were distributed randomly across sequencing lanes. Four age groups were formed from the donors: young (average about 15 years), middle-aged (more than 35), aged (under 70) and long-lived (about 80). The paper as a whole reports these results and caveats: Observed TCR beta diversity per million T cells fell roughly linearly with age, and a significant reduction was already apparent by age around 40. Donor CMV infection status was unknown, potentially confounding age-related changes in expanded clonotypes. A strong correlation was found between observed TCR beta diversity and the percentage of naive T cells measured by flow cytometry. Estimates of total diversity based on one million sequenced T cells were regarded as lower bounds and as underestimates. Compared with the aged group, the long-lived group had more naive CD4+ T cells, fewer expanded clones and increased TCR diversity, a pattern suggesting age selection. Bulk unsorted PBMC profiling prevented conclusive comparison of naive and antigen-experienced compartments.

The germline V gene yields KGHDR for CDR1 and SFDVKD for CDR2. At the junction V is shortened by 5 bases and J by 5 bases, with 14 bases in between. Measured from the cysteine to the phenylalanine, the CDR3 is 15 residues long. Of the read, only the CDR3 DNA is kept; its 45 bases are in frame from base 1. This clonotype showed up just once. Its antigen target is currently unknown. Per-base qualities were not stored, and no clone one base away is much larger. Library prep was done by 5' RACE. The instrument was an Illumina HiSeq 2500. A second PCR of roughly 7 to 12 cycles was run with a J-beta primer mix and a sample-barcoded 5' primer. A unique molecular identifier was introduced onto each TCR beta cDNA molecule by a template-switch 5' adaptor carrying 12 random nucleotides. Each sample yielded at least 2.5 million CDR3-containing paired-end reads. First-strand cDNA was synthesized from all RNA with the Mint cDNA synthesis kit, primed by a TRBC-specific oligonucleotide. Following uracil-DNA glycosylase treatment, a first 18-cycle PCR with universal primers M1SS and BC2_uni_R was performed on all cDNA. The paper's processing steps were these. For normalization, 1 million high-quality reads, each with a distinct molecular identifier, were randomly selected from each sample. Instead of being binned into consensus sequences, reads that shared molecular identifiers were thrown out. MiTCR, run with a Q25 quality threshold and the strictest error-elimination algorithm, handled CDR3 identification, clonotype clustering and error correction. A nonparametric unseen species model using Euler transformation provided a lower-bound estimate of total TCR beta diversity. TCRdb reprocessing: public reads trimmed at Q25 with fastp, clones called with MiXCR, in-frame beta chains kept. Each entry is one CDR3 protein sequence, shown with its most common DNA and genes. V and J calls and clone size were set by TCRdb, not the authors. The sample has 910,000 or so distinct CDR3 sequences on record, just over 50% of them singletons. The top ten clonotypes cover about 20% of the sample.

The 35 to 40 donors, aged about 6 to 95 years, were systemically healthy Caucasian individuals from Russia. Each donor gave ten milliliters of peripheral blood, collected into EDTA-treated Vacutainer tubes. PBMCs were isolated by Ficoll-Paque density-gradient centrifugation, with at least 7 million obtained per sample. Trizol reagent was used to extract total RNA from PBMCs, with at least 5.5 micrograms per sample. For every donor, flow cytometry on a PBMC aliquot measured the percentage of naive CD45RAhigh/CD27high T cells. The chain employs TRBV24-1 and TRBJ2-2; TRBD1 might be the D gene, on 5 matching bases. Sequenced: blood. This sequence was found in a woman aged 60-70 years in good health. The CDR3 loop reads CATSGQGLGTGELFF. Read as DNA, the sequence is TGTGCCACCAGTGGCCAGGGCCTAGGGACCGGGGAGCTGTTTTTT.